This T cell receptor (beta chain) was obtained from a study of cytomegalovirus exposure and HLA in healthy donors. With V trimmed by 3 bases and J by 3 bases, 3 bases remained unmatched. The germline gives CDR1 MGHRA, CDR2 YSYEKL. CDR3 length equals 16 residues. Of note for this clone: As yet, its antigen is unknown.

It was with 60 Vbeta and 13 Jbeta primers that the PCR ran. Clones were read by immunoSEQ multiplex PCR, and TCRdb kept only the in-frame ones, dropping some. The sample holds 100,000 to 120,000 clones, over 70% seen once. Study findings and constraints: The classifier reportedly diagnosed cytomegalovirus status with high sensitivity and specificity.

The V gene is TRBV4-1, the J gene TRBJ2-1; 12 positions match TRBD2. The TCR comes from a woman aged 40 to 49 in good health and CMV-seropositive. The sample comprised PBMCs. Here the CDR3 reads CASSQALAGGYNEQFF. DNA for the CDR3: TGCGCCAGCAGCCAGGCACTAGCGGGGGGCTACAATGAGCAGTTCTTC.